Each of the 25 T cell receptor beta chains below was sequenced from the same sample in a study of shared T cell receptors in the human thymus. The data were produced by immunoSEQ multiplex PCR, yet TCRdb's version contains in-frame clones alone and is incomplete. The sample includes over 650,000 clones, around 87% of them seen just once. These data are also associated with another study on human thymus T cells.

The specimen sequenced was thymocytes. The receptor set was obtained from a boy younger than two with a congenital heart defect.

The V call is TRBV19, the J call TRBJ2-7; tentative D call: TRBD2 (6 bases). This CDR3 region has 15 residues. Germline V gene lookup returns CDR1 LNHDA and CDR2 SQIVND (reference sequence). The V end lost 3 bases, the J end lost 3 bases, and 15 bases lay between the germline ends. The CDR3 loop reads CASSIVGEEYYEQYF. In DNA form, the CDR3 reads TGTGCCAGTAGTATTGTAGGGGAGGAGTACTACGAGCAGTACTTC.

The rearrangement uses TRBV6-5 and TRBJ2-1, with D perhaps TRBD2 (6 bases). CDR3 length: 13 amino acids. Between the trimmed V and J ends, which lost 6 bases and 2 bases, there was a span of 8 bases. Germline V gives CDR1 MNHEY, CDR2 SVGAGI. CDR3 in amino acids: CASRTGAYNEQFF. CDR3 in DNA: TGTGCCAGCAGGACGGGAGCCTACAATGAGCAGTTCTTC.

Concerning this clone itself: Other DNA sequences of this sample code for an identical CDR3. The genes are TRBV5-4 and TRBJ2-7; TRBD1 agrees at 9 bases. The CDR3 length is 17 residues. Germline CDR1 is SGHNT and CDR2 is YYREEE (reference sequence). V shed 2 bases and J 5 bases; nucleotides not matched to a gene: 14. CDR3 region: CASSFKLPGTGCHEQYF. The CDR3 coding sequence is TGTGCCAGCAGCTTTAAACTCCCCGGGACAGGGTGCCACGAGCAGTACTTC.

The J gene is TRBJ2-1, the V gene TRBV15, with TRBD1 identical over 9 bases. Germline trimming cut 3 bases from V and 7 bases from J; bases unmatched to any gene: 13. The germline gives CDR1 LNHNV, CDR2 YYDKDF (reference sequence). The CDR3 extends over 17 amino acids. The CDR3 coding sequence is TGTGCCACCAGCAGGGGCCCGGGGACAGGGTTGTGGAATGAGCAGTTCTTC. Translation gives CATSRGPGTGLWNEQFF.

The chain links TRBV27 to TRBJ2-1; a weak D match, TRBD2 (5 bases). The CDR3 consists of 15 residues. Germline V lookup: CDR1 MNHEY, CDR2 SMNVEV (reference sequence). Trimming cost V 2 bases and J 9 bases, with 17 bases left between them. The CDR3 nucleotides are TGTGCCAGCAGTTTACACGGTGAGGGCAATCGTGAGCAGTTCTTC. Protein product: CASSLHGEGNREQFF.

V gene TRBV7-2 combines with J gene TRBJ2-7, with 7 nucleotides matching TRBD1. V lost 5 bases and J lost 2; bases outside the gene matches: 9. CDR3 length equals 15 residues. Germline CDR1 reads SGHTA; CDR2 reads FQGNSA. This CDR3 reads CASSPDRAKTYEQYF. For the CDR3, the DNA is TGTGCCAGCAGCCCAGACAGGGCGAAGACCTACGAGCAGTACTTC.

The V call is TRBV29-1, the J call TRBJ2-2, with a possible D match to TRBD1 (6 bases). This CDR3 is 16 amino acids long. Germline-derived CDR1 and CDR2 are SQVTM and ANQGSEA. V lost 7 bases and J 2 bases, leaving 20 bases between the germline ends. Here the CDR3 reads CSARPRGNSNTGELFF. CDR3 in DNA: TGCAGCGCACGTCCGAGGGGGAACAGCAACACCGGGGAGCTGTTTTTT.

This rearrangement joins TRBV7-3 to TRBJ2-7, with TRBD2 matching over 11 bases. CDR1 is SGHTA and CDR2 is FQGTGA in the germline V gene. The CDR3 is made up of 17 amino acids. Losses at the gene ends were 2 bases for V and 0 bases for J; bases not matched to a gene: 6. CDR3 loop: CASSLGLAGGHSYEQYF. The CDR3 DNA reads as TGTGCCAGCAGCTTAGGGCTAGCGGGGGGTCACTCCTACGAGCAGTACTTC.

The chain combines TRBV19 with TRBJ1-2; TRBD1 agrees at 8 bases. The germline V gene has CDR1 LNHDA and CDR2 SQIVND (reference sequence). The CDR3 loop spans 14 amino acids. The J segment lost 4 bases and the V segment lost 4 bases, leaving 5 bases of the junction unmatched. The CDR3 sequence: CASSSRGRGYGYTF. In DNA form, the CDR3 reads TGTGCCAGTAGTAGCAGGGGGCGCGGCTATGGCTACACCTTC.

V gene TRBV27 combines with J gene TRBJ2-5; TRBD1 matches 9 bases. Germline V CDR1 and CDR2: MNHEY, SMNVEV (reference sequence). Unmatched junction bases numbered 13, after V lost 2 bases and J lost 3 bases. This CDR3 comprises 18 residues. In DNA, the CDR3 is TGTGCCAGCAGTTTACTTACTACGGGGAGGACAGGGGAAGAGACCCAGTACTTC. It encodes CASSLLTTGRTGEETQYF.

The genes are TRBV4-1 and TRBJ2-1; 8 bases map to TRBD2. J was trimmed by 8 bases and V by 1 base; bases with no gene match: 13. CDR3 length equals 17 residues. The germline V gene encodes CDR1 MGHRA and CDR2 YSYEKL. CDR3: CASSQGTSGSKGDEQFF. In DNA form, the CDR3 reads TGCGCCAGCAGCCAAGGGACGAGCGGGAGTAAAGGTGATGAGCAGTTCTTC.

The J gene is TRBJ1-5, the V gene TRBV30, with 7 bases aligning to TRBD1. V lost 0 bases and J lost 2; bases outside the gene matches: 10. This CDR3 region has 17 residues. The germline CDR1 and CDR2 sequences are GTSNPN and SVGIG (reference sequence). In nucleotides, the CDR3 is TGTGCCTGGAGTGTACGTCCCCGCGACAGGGGCAATCAGCCCCAGCATTTT. This encodes CAWSVRPRDRGNQPQHF.

This clone was seen more than once but under ten times. The CDR3 bases are TGCGCCAGCAGCTTGGGACCGGGTAACACTGAAGCTTTCTTT. Encoded protein: CASSLGPGNTEAFF. This chain joins TRBV5-1 and TRBJ1-1; no clear D. The CDR3 length is 14 residues. Trimming left V 0 bases short and J 2 bases short, with 8 bases between. Per germline, CDR1 SGHRS and CDR2 YFSETQ.

This clone was observed a single time. The chain is built from TRBV27 and TRBJ1-5; possibly TRBD1 for D (5 bases). Germline V CDR1 and CDR2: MNHEY, SMNVEV (reference sequence). V was shortened by 3 bases and J by 4 bases, with 19 bases between the two germline ends. The CDR3 contains 17 residues. The CDR3 sequence is CASSLRQGGEKNQPQHF. Here the CDR3 DNA reads TGTGCCAGCAGTTTGAGGCAGGGCGGAGAAAAGAATCAGCCCCAGCATTTT.

The gene calls are TRBV6-6 and TRBJ1-2, with a weak D call TRBD1 (5 bases). The germline V gene has CDR1 MNHNY and CDR2 SVGAGI (reference sequence). This CDR3 comprises 13 residues. The V and J ends lost 7 bases and 4 bases respectively, with 13 bases between them. The CDR3 DNA reads TGTGCCAGCATTTCAAGGGGTAGCTATGGCTACACCTTC. Translated: CASISRGSYGYTF.

V gene TRBV4-2 combines with J gene TRBJ2-1; D call uncertain. Germline CDR1 reads LGHNA; CDR2 reads YNFKEQ. The CDR3 spans 14 residues. The V end lost 0 bases, the J end lost 9 bases, and 12 bases lay between the germline ends. CDR3 protein: CASSQDSKHREQFF. CDR3 nucleotide sequence: TGTGCCAGCAGCCAAGATTCGAAGCATCGTGAGCAGTTCTTC.

This sequence joins TRBV4-1 and TRBJ2-6, with 7 bases lining up with TRBD1. Looked up from germline, CDR1 is MGHRA and CDR2 is YSYEKL. This CDR3 is built from 19 residues. The V gene end was trimmed by 0 bases and the J gene end by 0 bases; junction bases not matched to a gene: 8. CDR3 sequence: CASSQDTGTANSGANVLTF. In DNA form, the CDR3 reads TGCGCCAGCAGCCAAGACACCGGGACAGCCAACTCTGGGGCCAACGTCCTGACTTTC.

V usage is TRBV11-3 and J usage is TRBJ2-3, with D perhaps TRBD1 (6 bases). The V gene's germline CDR1 is SGHNT and CDR2 YENEEA. Trimming left V 0 bases short and J 4 bases short, with 17 bases between. This CDR3 contains 17 residues. The CDR3 DNA sequence: TGTGCCAGCAGCTTAGAGGTCGGGGCAGGGGCTCCAGATACGCAGTATTTT. Protein: CASSLEVGAGAPDTQYF.

This clone has a single count. V is TRBV6-4 and J is TRBJ1-5; a weak D match, TRBD1 (6 bases). Trimming cost V 7 bases and J 0 bases, with 13 bases left between them. In germline, CDR1 is MRHNA, CDR2 SNTAGT. CDR3 length: 15 amino acids. The CDR3 nucleotides are TGTGCCAGCAACCAAAACAGGGATAGCAATCAGCCCCAGCATTTT. It yields the protein CASNQNRDSNQPQHF.

V usage is TRBV4-3 and J usage is TRBJ2-1; 9 nucleotides line up with TRBD2. The CDR3 length is 15 residues. Germline values: CDR1 LGHNA, CDR2 YSLEER. J was trimmed by 5 bases and V by 0 bases; bases with no gene match: 2. This chain's CDR3 is CASSQELAGNNEQFF. The CDR3 DNA reads as TGCGCCAGCAGCCAAGAACTAGCGGGTAACAATGAGCAGTTCTTC.

In DNA, the CDR3 is TGTGCCAGCAGGAAGATGGCAGGGGTGCGCAATCAGCCCCAGCATTTT. It yields the protein CASRKMAGVRNQPQHF. The chain employs TRBV27 and TRBJ1-5; the D gene is possibly TRBD1 (6 bases). CDR1 is MNHEY and CDR2 is SMNVEV in the germline V gene (reference sequence). Trimming removed 6 bases at V and 2 bases at J, with 17 bases between. This CDR3 is built from 16 residues.

The chain has TRBV28 and TRBJ1-5, with 7 bases that match TRBD1. The CDR3 covers 17 residues. The junction had 12 bases not matched to a gene; V was cut back by 7 bases and J by 0 bases. CDR1 MDHEN and CDR2 SYDVKM come from the germline V gene. The CDR3 loop reads CASTERAGGDSNQPQHF. CDR3 bases: TGTGCCAGCACCGAAAGGGCAGGGGGAGATAGCAATCAGCCCCAGCATTTT.

The J gene is TRBJ1-1, the V gene TRBV4-3; TRBD1 agrees at 10 bases. The CDR3 spans 20 residues. Germline loops: CDR1 LGHNA, CDR2 YSLEER. J lost 1 base, V lost 0 bases, and 14 bases had no gene match. The CDR3 reads CASSQDWPGQGMDKNTEAFF. DNA of the CDR3: TGCGCCAGCAGCCAAGATTGGCCGGGACAGGGGATGGACAAGAACACTGAAGCTTTCTTT.

The gene calls are TRBV4-3 and TRBJ1-5; 9 positions agree with TRBD1. Per germline, CDR1 LGHNA and CDR2 YSLEER. The CDR3 runs 18 residues. Germline trimming cut 0 bases from V and 7 bases from J; bases unmatched to any gene: 13. The CDR3 nucleotides are TGCGCCAGCAGCCAAGAGGCCTGGGCGGACAGGGGATTGCAGCCCCAGCATTTT. Its protein product is CASSQEAWADRGLQPQHF.

The chain has TRBV7-2 and TRBJ1-2; 8 bases map to TRBD1. The CDR3 runs to 15 residues. From germline, CDR1 is SGHTA and CDR2 FQGNSA. V lost 4 bases to trimming and J lost 6 bases; unmatched junction nucleotides: 10. The CDR3 spells CASSSRQGRRNGYTF. The CDR3 nucleotides are TGTGCCAGCAGCTCCCGACAGGGGAGAAGAAATGGCTACACCTTC.